Following are 32 T cell receptor beta chains from one sample sequenced in a study of T-cell memory formation after mild COVID-19. TCRdb reprocessed the 5' RACE reads via MiXCR and lists one record per CDR3 protein. This table has 500,000 to 600,000 distinct CDR3 sequences, more than 15% appearing once. Sample: PBMCs or a T cell subset sorted from them (not recorded which). All receptors come from an adult woman who had mild COVID-19 (a few samples of this study predate the infection). Cell type and time point are not known.

Ten or more counts support this clonotype. V and J are TRBV5-1 and TRBJ2-1; 10 bases agree with TRBD2. The J segment lost 5 bases and the V segment lost 7 bases, leaving 6 bases of the junction unmatched. The V gene's germline CDR1 is SGHRS and CDR2 YFSETQ. CDR3 size: 14 residues. This chain's CDR3 is CASRLGLADNEQFF. For the CDR3, the DNA is TGCGCCAGCCGCCTCGGACTAGCGGACAATGAGCAGTTCTTC.

The chain has TRBV30 and TRBJ2-1; D not certain. The CDR3 is 10 residues long. Germline values: CDR1 GTSNPN, CDR2 SVGIG (reference sequence). V was trimmed by 3 bases and J by 6 bases, leaving 3 bases between them. The CDR3 sequence: CAWRANEQFF. DNA of the CDR3: TGTGCCTGGAGGGCCAATGAGCAGTTCTTC. Supplemented by reference TRBV30 and TRBJ2-1, the full variable domain reads SQTIHQWPATLVQPVGSPLSLECTVEGTSNPNLYWYRQAAGRGLQLLFYSVGIGQISSEVPQNLSASRPQDRQFILSSKKLLLSDSGFYLCAWRANEQFFGPGTRLTVL.

This clonotype has a handful of counts. The chain carries TRBV4-1 and TRBJ2-4; a possible D gene is TRBD2 (5 bases). The CDR3 has 17 residues. Deletions cut 1 base from V and 1 base from J, with 14 bases between. CDR1 and CDR2 from the germline V gene are MGHRA and YSYEKL. CDR3 nucleotides: TGCGCCAGCAGCCAAGGGTCCGGGAATTGGGCCAAAAACATTCAGTACTTC. This translates into CASSQGSGNWAKNIQYF.

This sequence joins TRBV7-9 and TRBJ2-1; 9 bases fit TRBD2. The CDR3 is made up of 16 amino acids. CDR1 and CDR2 from the germline V gene are SEHNR and FQNEAQ (reference sequence). The V segment lost 5 bases and the J segment 5 bases; nucleotides outside the gene matches: 10. CDR3 sequence reads: CASSGLGSGSNNEQFF. The CDR3 coding sequence is TGTGCCAGCAGCGGTCTCGGTAGCGGGAGTAACAATGAGCAGTTCTTC.

This chain connects TRBV7-6 to TRBJ2-3; 7 bases align to TRBD2. Trimming removed 1 base from V and 8 bases from J; junction bases left unmatched: 3. CDR1 and CDR2 (germline): SGHVS, FNYEAQ. The CDR3 length is 13 residues. As DNA, the CDR3 is TGTGCCAGCAGCTTAGGCCAGCGGGGTACGCAGTATTTT. Encoded protein: CASSLGQRGTQYF. Full variable domain (rest looked up from reference TRBV7-6 and TRBJ2-3): GAGVSQSPRYKVTKRGQDVALRCDPISGHVSLYWYRQALGQGPEFLTYFNYEAQQDKSGLPNDRFSAERPEGSISTLTIQRTEQRDSAMYRCASSLGQRGTQYFGPGTRLTVL.

This clonotype was detected a few times. The gene calls are TRBV23-1 and TRBJ2-3, with D possibly matching TRBD2 (6 bases). TRBV23-1 is identified as an open reading frame with a role that is uncertain. V was trimmed by 7 bases and J by 11 bases, leaving 28 bases between them. The CDR3 runs 16 residues. In nucleotides, the CDR3 is TGCGCCAGCATCGTGCCGACTAGAGGGCACCACAGAAGGCAGTATTTT. As protein: CASIVPTRGHHRRQYF.

This clonotype was recorded only once. The V gene is TRBV30, the J gene TRBJ2-7; D remains unclear. Trimming cost V 3 bases and J 3 bases, with 21 bases left between them. The CDR3 runs to 16 residues. CDR1 and CDR2 from the germline V gene are GTSNPN and SVGIG (reference sequence). CDR3 coding DNA: TGTGCCTGGAGCCCCGGGTCAGCGCGATTACACTACGAGCAGTACTTC. It encodes CAWSPGSARLHYEQYF.

This chain joins TRBV18 and TRBJ2-7; perhaps TRBD1 as D (7 bases). Per the germline V gene, CDR1 is KGHSH and CDR2 is LQKENI. The CDR3 extends over 16 amino acids. V shed 2 bases and J shed 2 bases, with 16 bases lying between them. The CDR3 region has the DNA TGTGCCAGCTCACCATGGGGGGACAGAAGGACCTACGAGCAGTACTTC. Its translation is CASSPWGDRRTYEQYF.

This clonotype was counted only a few times. CDR3 sequence reads: CASSLAPGDYEQYF. CDR3 DNA sequence: TGCGCCAGCAGCTTGGCTCCAGGGGATTACGAGCAGTACTTC. The rearrangement uses TRBV5-1 and TRBJ2-7, with D perhaps matching TRBD1 (6 bases). CDR3 size: 14 residues. V lost 0 bases, J lost 4 bases, and 11 bases lay in between. Per germline, CDR1 SGHRS and CDR2 YFSETQ.

CDR3 sequence reads: CSARVGTSDYEQYF. CDR3 nucleotides: TGCAGTGCTAGAGTTGGGACTAGCGACTACGAGCAGTACTTC. The gene calls are TRBV20-1 and TRBJ2-7; TRBD2 matches 10 bases. From germline, CDR1 is DFQATT and CDR2 SNEGSKA (reference sequence). The V gene end was trimmed by 1 base and the J gene end by 3 bases; junction bases not matched to a gene: 3. The CDR3 sequence is 14 residues long.

The chain recombines TRBV2 with TRBJ2-1; no firm D call. The CDR3 consists of 14 residues. Deletions cut 7 bases from V and 2 bases from J, with 12 bases between. Germline-derived CDR1 and CDR2 are SNHLY and FYNNEI. DNA of the CDR3: TGTGCCAGCACCCCCGGCGGAGCCTACAATGAGCAGTTCTTC. Protein product: CASTPGGAYNEQFF.

The chain uses TRBV20-1 and TRBJ2-3; possibly TRBD1 or TRBD2 for D (5 bases each). The germline V gene has CDR1 DFQATT and CDR2 SNEGSKA (reference sequence). The CDR3 consists of 15 residues. The V gene lost 4 bases and the J gene lost 2 bases, with 16 bases spanning the gap. The CDR3 nucleotides are TGCAGTGCTACCATCTTGACGGGGCACACAGATACGCAGTATTTT. Encoded protein: CSATILTGHTDTQYF.

The rearrangement joins TRBV9 to TRBJ1-1; TRBD1 matches 11 bases. This CDR3 has 16 residues. Trimming at V came to 3 bases and at J to 2 bases, leaving 6 bases not matched to a gene. Germline V gene sequence: CDR1 SGDLS, CDR2 YYNGEE. CDR3 protein: CASSAAGTGGNTEAFF. CDR3 DNA: TGTGCCAGCAGCGCTGCCGGGACAGGGGGTAACACTGAAGCTTTCTTT.

This clonotype was seen only a few times. The rearrangement uses TRBV12-3 or TRBV12-4 and TRBJ1-2, with a possible D match to TRBD1 (6 bases). The CDR3 totals 14 residues. V was shortened by 5 bases and J by 0 bases, with 10 bases between the two germline ends. CDR3 DNA: TGTGCCAGCAGTGGGAACAGGGCTAACTATGGCTACACCTTC. Translation: CASSGNRANYGYTF.

This sequence joins TRBV11-1 and TRBJ2-2; 14 positions match TRBD2. Per germline, CDR1 SGHAT and CDR2 FQDESV (reference sequence). With V trimmed by 3 bases and J by 4 bases, 7 bases remained unmatched. This CDR3 comprises 18 residues. The CDR3 sequence is CASSFGLAGGLFTGELFF. The DNA of the CDR3 is TGTGCCAGCAGCTTTGGACTAGCGGGAGGTCTATTCACCGGGGAGCTGTTTTTT.

This chain joins TRBV27 and TRBJ1-1; D gene uncertain. CDR1 is MNHEY and CDR2 is SMNVEV in the germline V gene (reference sequence). V gave up 7 bases and J gave up 0 bases, with 9 bases separating them. The CDR3 extends over 13 amino acids. In DNA form, the CDR3 reads TGTGCCAGCATGTTACAGATGAACACTGAAGCTTTCTTT. Encoded protein: CASMLQMNTEAFF.

V usage is TRBV11-3 and J usage is TRBJ2-1; 13 bases map to TRBD2. V shed 3 bases and J 8 bases; nucleotides not matched to a gene: 4. The CDR3 consists of 15 residues. Per the germline V gene, CDR1 is SGHNT and CDR2 is YENEEA. CDR3 sequence: CASSFTSGGADEQFF. The CDR3 nucleotides read TGTGCCAGCAGCTTTACTAGCGGGGGGGCCGATGAGCAGTTCTTC.

This chain uses TRBV12-3 or TRBV12-4 with TRBJ2-3; 12 nucleotides match TRBD2. The CDR3 length is 17 residues. With 5 bases clipped from V and 2 bases from J, the junction kept 8 bases outside the gene matches. The DNA of the CDR3 is TGTGCCAGCAGTCCGTCGACTAGCGGGAGCCCCACAGATACGCAGTATTTT. This translates into CASSPSTSGSPTDTQYF.

This chain uses TRBV9 with TRBJ2-3; D is unclear. The CDR3 length is 14 residues. Trimming stripped 1 base from V and 1 base from J, with 7 bases between. The germline gives CDR1 SGDLS, CDR2 YYNGEE. The CDR3 sequence is CASSVSPRTDTQYF. As DNA, the CDR3 is TGTGCCAGCAGCGTATCCCCCCGCACAGATACGCAGTATTTT.

In its sample, this clonotype was seen a few times. This chain uses TRBV23-1 with TRBJ2-1, with 10 bases aligning to TRBD2. TRBV23-1 is assigned to the ORF class and has an uncertain function. With 3 bases clipped from V and 2 bases from J, the junction kept 7 bases outside the gene matches. This CDR3 has 17 residues. The CDR3 nucleotides read TGCGCCAGCAGTCAGGCGGGACTAGCGCGGACCTACAATGAGCAGTTCTTC. Its protein is CASSQAGLARTYNEQFF.

In DNA form, the CDR3 reads TGTGCCAGCAGCCCCCGACCCGCCGGTAGCACTGAAGCTTTCTTT. Translating gives CASSPRPAGSTEAFF. V usage is TRBV7-2 and J usage is TRBJ1-1; D is unclear. Per germline, CDR1 SGHTA and CDR2 FQGNSA. The CDR3 has 15 amino acids. The V end was cut by 5 bases, the J end by 4 bases, with 17 bases between.

This clonotype was observed a handful of times. V is TRBV6-5 and J is TRBJ1-1; a weak D match, TRBD1 (5 bases). Trimming removed 2 bases from V and 8 bases from J, with 12 bases in between. CDR1 is MNHEY and CDR2 is SVGAGI in the germline V gene. The CDR3 consists of 13 residues. The CDR3 here is CASSYERGAEAFF. For the CDR3, the DNA is TGTGCCAGCAGTTACGAGCGAGGGGCCGAAGCTTTCTTT.

This clonotype was found a few times. The V and J genes are TRBV2 and TRBJ1-6; the D is unclear. The CDR3 contains 13 residues. In germline, CDR1 is SNHLY, CDR2 FYNNEI. V was trimmed by 6 bases and J by 6 bases, leaving 9 bases between them. This CDR3 is CASRARLNSPLHF. The CDR3, as DNA: TGTGCCAGCAGGGCTAGGCTTAATTCACCCCTCCACTTT.

CDR3 protein: CASSLGRESEGYTF. The DNA for the CDR3 is TGCGCCAGCAGCTTGGGCAGGGAGTCGGAAGGCTACACCTTC. The chain uses TRBV5-1 and TRBJ1-2, with D perhaps matching TRBD1 (5 bases). Germline CDR1 reads SGHRS; CDR2 reads YFSETQ. The CDR3 is 14 amino acids. Trimming shortened V by 0 bases and J by 8 bases, and 14 bases separated the two germline ends.

This clonotype has more than one count but fewer than ten. This sequence joins TRBV27 and TRBJ2-7, with a tentative D call TRBD1 (5 bases). Germline V CDR1 and CDR2: MNHEY, SMNVEV (reference sequence). CDR3 length equals 16 residues. Trimming removed 3 bases from V and 3 bases from J, with 18 bases in between. The CDR3, as DNA: TGTGCCAGCAGTTTGCGTTGGGGCAGTGGGCTCTACGAGCAGTACTTC. This gives the protein CASSLRWGSGLYEQYF.

V gene TRBV12-3 or TRBV12-4 combines with J gene TRBJ2-5; TRBD1 aligns across 9 bases. There are 18 residues in the CDR3. The V segment lost 0 bases and the J segment 6 bases; nucleotides outside the gene matches: 14. CDR3 residues: CASSLARTGVSLLKTQYF. Here the CDR3 DNA reads TGTGCCAGCAGTTTAGCCCGGACAGGGGTCTCTCTGTTGAAGACCCAGTACTTC.

This rearrangement joins TRBV11-2 to TRBJ1-2; 8 nucleotides agree with TRBD1. CDR1 SGHAT and CDR2 FQNNGV come from the germline V gene. The CDR3 is made up of 16 amino acids. The V segment lost 10 bases and the J segment 6 bases; nucleotides outside the gene matches: 19. CDR3 nucleotide sequence: TGTGCCACGCAGGGGTCTTCGAGGACAGGGAGAGATGGCTACACCTTC. Protein product: CATQGSSRTGRDGYTF.

The CDR3 region is CASSLETGGQFF. The CDR3 region has the DNA TGTGCCAGCAGCTTGGAGACAGGTGGGCAGTTCTTC. The gene calls are TRBV5-4 and TRBJ2-1; perhaps TRBD1 as D (6 bases). Trimming took 0 bases from V and 12 from J, leaving 10 bases between them. Per the germline V gene, CDR1 is SGHNT and CDR2 is YYREEE (reference sequence). CDR3 size: 12 residues.

The rearrangement uses TRBV4-2 and TRBJ2-6; 7 nucleotides agree with TRBD1. The CDR3 contains 18 residues. V lost 1 base and J lost 1; bases outside the gene matches: 7. Germline-derived CDR1 and CDR2 are LGHNA and YNFKEQ. The CDR3 loop reads CASSQVSAGGSGANVLTF. The CDR3 DNA sequence: TGTGCCAGCAGCCAAGTGTCGGCAGGGGGATCTGGGGCCAACGTCCTGACTTTC.

This clonotype was seen a few times. This chain connects TRBV7-9 to TRBJ1-1; D is ambiguous. The V end was cut by 5 bases, the J end by 3 bases, with 10 bases between. The germline V gene has CDR1 SEHNR and CDR2 FQNEAQ (reference sequence). The CDR3 consists of 13 residues. The CDR3 nucleotides read TGTGCCAGCAGCCCCTCAGGTTACACTGAAGCTTTCTTT. Translation: CASSPSGYTEAFF.

This chain links TRBV4-3 with TRBJ2-7, with D uncertain. V was shortened by 0 bases and J by 0 bases, with 12 bases between the two germline ends. The CDR3 has 16 residues. Looked up from germline, CDR1 is LGHNA and CDR2 is YSLEER. The CDR3 sequence is CASSQDQGLSSYEQYF. As DNA, the CDR3 is TGCGCCAGCAGCCAAGATCAAGGGTTGAGCTCCTACGAGCAGTACTTC.

This clonotype appeared a few times. The rearrangement links TRBV15 to TRBJ1-2; D may be TRBD1 (6 bases). V lost 0 bases to trimming and J lost 7 bases, with 15 bases between them. This CDR3 has 15 residues. In germline, CDR1 is LNHNV, CDR2 YYDKDF (reference sequence). CDR3 nucleotides: TGTGCCACCAGCAGAGATCTTCGGACAGAGGGTGGCTACACCTTC. It codes for CATSRDLRTEGGYTF.